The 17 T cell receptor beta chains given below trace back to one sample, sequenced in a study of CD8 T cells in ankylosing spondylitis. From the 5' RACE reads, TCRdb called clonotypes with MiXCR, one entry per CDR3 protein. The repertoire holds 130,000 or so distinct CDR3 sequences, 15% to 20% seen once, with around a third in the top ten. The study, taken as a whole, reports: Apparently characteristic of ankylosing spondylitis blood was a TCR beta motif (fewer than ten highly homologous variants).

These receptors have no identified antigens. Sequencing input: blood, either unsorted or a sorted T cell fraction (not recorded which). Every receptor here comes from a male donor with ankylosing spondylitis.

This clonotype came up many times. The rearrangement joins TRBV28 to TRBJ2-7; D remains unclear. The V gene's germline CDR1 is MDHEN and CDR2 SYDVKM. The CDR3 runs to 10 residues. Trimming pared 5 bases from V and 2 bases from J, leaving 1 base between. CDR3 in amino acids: CASSAYEQYF. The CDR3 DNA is TGTGCCAGCAGTGCCTACGAGCAGTACTTC.

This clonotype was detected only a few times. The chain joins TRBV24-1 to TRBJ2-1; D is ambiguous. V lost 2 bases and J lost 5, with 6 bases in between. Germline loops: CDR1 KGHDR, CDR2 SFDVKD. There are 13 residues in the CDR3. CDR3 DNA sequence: TGTGCCACCAGTGATTATGCAGACAATGAGCAGTTCTTC. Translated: CATSDYADNEQFF.

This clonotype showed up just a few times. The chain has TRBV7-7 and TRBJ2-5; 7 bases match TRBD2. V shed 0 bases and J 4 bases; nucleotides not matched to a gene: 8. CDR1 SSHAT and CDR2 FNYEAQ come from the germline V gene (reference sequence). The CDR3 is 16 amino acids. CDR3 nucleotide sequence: TGTGCCAGCAGCTTAGCGCTAGGCAGGGAGGGAGAGACCCAGTACTTC. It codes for CASSLALGREGETQYF.

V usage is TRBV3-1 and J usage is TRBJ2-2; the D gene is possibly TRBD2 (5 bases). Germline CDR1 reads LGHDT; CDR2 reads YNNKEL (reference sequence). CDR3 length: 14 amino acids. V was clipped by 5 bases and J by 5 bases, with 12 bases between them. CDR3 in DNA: TGTGCCAGCAGCTCAATCCGGAGGACCGGGGAGCTGTTTTTT. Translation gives CASSSIRRTGELFF. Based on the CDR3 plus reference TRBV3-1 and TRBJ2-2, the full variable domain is DTAVSQTPKYLVTQMGNDKSIKCEQNLGHDTMYWYKQDSKKFLKIMFSYNNKELIINETVPNRFSPKSPDKAHLNLHINSLELGDSAVYFCASSSIRRTGELFFGEGSRLTVL.

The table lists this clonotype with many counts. The CDR3 loop is CASSLLPSGASGANVLTF. The DNA for the CDR3 is TGCGCCAGCAGCTTGTTACCTAGCGGAGCCTCTGGGGCCAACGTCCTGACTTTC. The chain couples TRBV5-1 to TRBJ2-6; 7 nucleotides agree with TRBD2. The junction had 7 bases not matched to a gene; V was cut back by 1 base and J by 0 bases. Germline V gene sequence: CDR1 SGHRS, CDR2 YFSETQ. The CDR3 extends over 18 amino acids.

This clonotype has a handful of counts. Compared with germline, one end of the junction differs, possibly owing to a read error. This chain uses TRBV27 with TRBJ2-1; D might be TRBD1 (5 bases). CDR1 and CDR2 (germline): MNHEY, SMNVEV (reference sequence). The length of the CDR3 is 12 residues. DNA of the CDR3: TGTGCCAACAGTCTTCAGGGAAATGAGCAGTTCTTC. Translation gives CANSLQGNEQFF.

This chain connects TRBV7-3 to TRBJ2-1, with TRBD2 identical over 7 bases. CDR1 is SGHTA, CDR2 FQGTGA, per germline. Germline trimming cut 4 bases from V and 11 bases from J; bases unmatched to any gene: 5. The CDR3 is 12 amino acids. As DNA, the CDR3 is TGTGCCAGCAGCTCTACCGGGACTAAGCAGTTCTTC. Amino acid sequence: CASSSTGTKQFF.

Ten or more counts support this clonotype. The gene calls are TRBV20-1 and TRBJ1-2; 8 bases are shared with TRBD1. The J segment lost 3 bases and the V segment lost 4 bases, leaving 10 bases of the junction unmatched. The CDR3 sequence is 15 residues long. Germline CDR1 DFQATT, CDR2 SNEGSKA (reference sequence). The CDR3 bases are TGCAGTGCTACCGATCCTCAGGGGGCTTACTATGGCTACACCTTC. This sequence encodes CSATDPQGAYYGYTF.

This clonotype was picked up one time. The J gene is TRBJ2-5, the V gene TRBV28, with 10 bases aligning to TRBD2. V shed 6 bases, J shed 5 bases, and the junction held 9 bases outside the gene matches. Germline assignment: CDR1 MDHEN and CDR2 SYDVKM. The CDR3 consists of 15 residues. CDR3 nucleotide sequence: TGTGCCAGCAGATTTAGCGGGAGGAATTCGGAGACCCAGTACTTC. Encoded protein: CASRFSGRNSETQYF.

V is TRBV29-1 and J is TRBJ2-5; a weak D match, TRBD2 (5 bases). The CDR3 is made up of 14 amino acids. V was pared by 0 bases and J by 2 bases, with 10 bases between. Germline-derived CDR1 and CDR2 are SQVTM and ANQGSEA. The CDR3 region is CSVEDQQRQETQYF. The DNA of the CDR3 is TGCAGCGTTGAAGATCAGCAGCGGCAAGAGACCCAGTACTTC.

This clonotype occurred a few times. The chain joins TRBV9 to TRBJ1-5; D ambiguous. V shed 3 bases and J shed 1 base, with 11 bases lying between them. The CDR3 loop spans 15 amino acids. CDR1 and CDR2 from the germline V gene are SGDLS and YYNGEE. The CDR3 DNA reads TGTGCCAGCAGCGAAGACCCTCGGAGCAATCAGCCCCAGCATTTT. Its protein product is CASSEDPRSNQPQHF.

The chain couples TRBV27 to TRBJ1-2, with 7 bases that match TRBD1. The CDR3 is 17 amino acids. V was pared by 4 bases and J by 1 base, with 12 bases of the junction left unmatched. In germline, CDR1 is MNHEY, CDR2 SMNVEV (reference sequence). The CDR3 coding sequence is TGTGCCAGCAGTTCCCACCGGGGGACAGACTATAACTATGGCTACACCTTC. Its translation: CASSSHRGTDYNYGYTF.

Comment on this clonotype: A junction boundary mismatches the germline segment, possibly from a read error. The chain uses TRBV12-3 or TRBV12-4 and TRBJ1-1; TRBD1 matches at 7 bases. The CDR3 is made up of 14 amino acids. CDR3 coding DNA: TGTGCCAGCAGTATACAGGGGATGAACACTGAAGCTCTCTTT. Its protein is CASSIQGMNTEALF.

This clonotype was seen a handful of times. Written as DNA, the CDR3 is TGTGCCAGCAGTTACTACACCCCGGCGGGCTACGAGCAGTACTTC. It codes for CASSYYTPAGYEQYF. V and J are TRBV6-2 or TRBV6-3 and TRBJ2-7, with D maybe TRBD2 (5 bases). The germline V gene encodes CDR1 MNHEY and CDR2 SVGEGT. The CDR3 covers 15 residues. V was shortened by 1 base and J by 3 bases, with 13 bases between the two germline ends.

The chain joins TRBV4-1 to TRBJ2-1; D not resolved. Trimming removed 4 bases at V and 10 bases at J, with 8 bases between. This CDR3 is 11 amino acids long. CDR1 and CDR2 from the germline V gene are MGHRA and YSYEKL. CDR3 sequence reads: CASSRLQEQFF. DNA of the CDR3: TGCGCCAGCAGCCGCCTTCAAGAGCAGTTCTTC.

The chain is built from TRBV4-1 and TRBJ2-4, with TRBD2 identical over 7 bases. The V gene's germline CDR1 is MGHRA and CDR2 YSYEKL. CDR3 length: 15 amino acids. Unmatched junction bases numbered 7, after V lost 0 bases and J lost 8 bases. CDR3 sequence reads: CASSQDRGLGDIQYF. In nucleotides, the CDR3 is TGCGCCAGCAGCCAAGATCGAGGACTAGGAGACATTCAGTACTTC.

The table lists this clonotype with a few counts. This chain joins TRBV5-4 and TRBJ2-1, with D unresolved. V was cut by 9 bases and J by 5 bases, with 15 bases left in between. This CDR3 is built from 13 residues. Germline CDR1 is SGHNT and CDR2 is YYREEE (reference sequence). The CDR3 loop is CATRGVANNEQFF. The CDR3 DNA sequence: TGTGCCACCCGAGGAGTGGCGAACAATGAGCAGTTCTTC. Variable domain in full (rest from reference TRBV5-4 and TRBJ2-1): ETGVTQSPTHLIKTRGQQVTLRCSSQSGHNTVSWYQQALGQGPQFIFQYYREEENGRGNFPPRFSGLQFPNYSSELNVNALELDDSALYLCATRGVANNEQFFGPGTRLTVL.